What follows is one T cell receptor beta chain and its context. This record comes from a study of blood T cell repertoires in COVID-19. Study-wide background: The samples span acute and convalescent COVID-19 from the United States, Italy and Spain. T cells, B-cell-depleted T cells, or PBMCs provided the cDNA or gDNA that served as material.

This CDR3 comprises 13 residues. Germline CDR1 is SGHNT and CDR2 is YYREEE (reference sequence). With 2 bases clipped from V and 4 bases from J, the junction kept 2 bases outside the gene matches. Per the authors' pipeline: Reference gene primers were amplified, and this amplification served to estimate nucleated cell counts. Clones were read by immunoSEQ multiplex PCR, and TCRdb kept only the in-frame ones, dropping some. The V and J calls and clone size are taken from that table; D and trimming were inferred from the DNA. The repertoire holds about 270,000 clones, 75% to 90% seen once, with approximately 10% in the top ten.

This TCR was recovered from a woman between 65 and 79 years old with acute or convalescent COVID-19. The sequenced sample consisted of peripheral blood. The J gene is TRBJ1-1, the V gene TRBV5-4, with 7 nucleotides matching TRBD1. This CDR3 reads CASSFSGGTEAFF. As DNA, the CDR3 is TGTGCCAGCAGCTTCTCAGGGGGCACTGAAGCTTTCTTT.